This T cell receptor beta chain emerged from a study of regulatory T cells in long-lasting Graves disease. Findings of the study overall: There was favoring of TRBV28, TRBJ1-2 and TRBJ2-5 in persistent disease. Persistent Graves' patients had lower TCR diversity than newly diagnosed ones.

About this clonotype itself: The antigen is not known.

As for time point: persistent/refractory GD, antithyroid drugs over 5 years with positive TRAb. Researchers made the TCR library from RNA that was extracted from PBMCs. Patients hailed from an endocrinology department in Xi'an, China. The V and J ends lost 7 bases and 2 bases respectively, with 11 bases between them. Germline-derived CDR1 and CDR2 are SEHNR and FQNEAQ (reference sequence). The CDR3 runs to 13 residues. Arm-PCR of CDR3 regions with iRepertoire HTBI primers generated TCR beta libraries. Using its own MiXCR run on the multiplex PCR reads, TCRdb lists one record per CDR3 protein. The sample lists 650,000 to 700,000 distinct CDR3 sequences, 30% seen once, with under 55% in the top ten.

The sample here was peripheral blood mononuclear cells (PBMCs), taken when the disease was refractory, from a patient treated with antithyroid drugs. The chain couples TRBV7-9 to TRBJ2-5; D is perhaps TRBD1 (6 bases). The sequence was collected from a female donor with Graves disease. CDR3 sequence (DNA): TGTGCCAGCAATTCAGGGGCTCAAGAGACCCAGTACTTC. It specifies CASNSGAQETQYF.